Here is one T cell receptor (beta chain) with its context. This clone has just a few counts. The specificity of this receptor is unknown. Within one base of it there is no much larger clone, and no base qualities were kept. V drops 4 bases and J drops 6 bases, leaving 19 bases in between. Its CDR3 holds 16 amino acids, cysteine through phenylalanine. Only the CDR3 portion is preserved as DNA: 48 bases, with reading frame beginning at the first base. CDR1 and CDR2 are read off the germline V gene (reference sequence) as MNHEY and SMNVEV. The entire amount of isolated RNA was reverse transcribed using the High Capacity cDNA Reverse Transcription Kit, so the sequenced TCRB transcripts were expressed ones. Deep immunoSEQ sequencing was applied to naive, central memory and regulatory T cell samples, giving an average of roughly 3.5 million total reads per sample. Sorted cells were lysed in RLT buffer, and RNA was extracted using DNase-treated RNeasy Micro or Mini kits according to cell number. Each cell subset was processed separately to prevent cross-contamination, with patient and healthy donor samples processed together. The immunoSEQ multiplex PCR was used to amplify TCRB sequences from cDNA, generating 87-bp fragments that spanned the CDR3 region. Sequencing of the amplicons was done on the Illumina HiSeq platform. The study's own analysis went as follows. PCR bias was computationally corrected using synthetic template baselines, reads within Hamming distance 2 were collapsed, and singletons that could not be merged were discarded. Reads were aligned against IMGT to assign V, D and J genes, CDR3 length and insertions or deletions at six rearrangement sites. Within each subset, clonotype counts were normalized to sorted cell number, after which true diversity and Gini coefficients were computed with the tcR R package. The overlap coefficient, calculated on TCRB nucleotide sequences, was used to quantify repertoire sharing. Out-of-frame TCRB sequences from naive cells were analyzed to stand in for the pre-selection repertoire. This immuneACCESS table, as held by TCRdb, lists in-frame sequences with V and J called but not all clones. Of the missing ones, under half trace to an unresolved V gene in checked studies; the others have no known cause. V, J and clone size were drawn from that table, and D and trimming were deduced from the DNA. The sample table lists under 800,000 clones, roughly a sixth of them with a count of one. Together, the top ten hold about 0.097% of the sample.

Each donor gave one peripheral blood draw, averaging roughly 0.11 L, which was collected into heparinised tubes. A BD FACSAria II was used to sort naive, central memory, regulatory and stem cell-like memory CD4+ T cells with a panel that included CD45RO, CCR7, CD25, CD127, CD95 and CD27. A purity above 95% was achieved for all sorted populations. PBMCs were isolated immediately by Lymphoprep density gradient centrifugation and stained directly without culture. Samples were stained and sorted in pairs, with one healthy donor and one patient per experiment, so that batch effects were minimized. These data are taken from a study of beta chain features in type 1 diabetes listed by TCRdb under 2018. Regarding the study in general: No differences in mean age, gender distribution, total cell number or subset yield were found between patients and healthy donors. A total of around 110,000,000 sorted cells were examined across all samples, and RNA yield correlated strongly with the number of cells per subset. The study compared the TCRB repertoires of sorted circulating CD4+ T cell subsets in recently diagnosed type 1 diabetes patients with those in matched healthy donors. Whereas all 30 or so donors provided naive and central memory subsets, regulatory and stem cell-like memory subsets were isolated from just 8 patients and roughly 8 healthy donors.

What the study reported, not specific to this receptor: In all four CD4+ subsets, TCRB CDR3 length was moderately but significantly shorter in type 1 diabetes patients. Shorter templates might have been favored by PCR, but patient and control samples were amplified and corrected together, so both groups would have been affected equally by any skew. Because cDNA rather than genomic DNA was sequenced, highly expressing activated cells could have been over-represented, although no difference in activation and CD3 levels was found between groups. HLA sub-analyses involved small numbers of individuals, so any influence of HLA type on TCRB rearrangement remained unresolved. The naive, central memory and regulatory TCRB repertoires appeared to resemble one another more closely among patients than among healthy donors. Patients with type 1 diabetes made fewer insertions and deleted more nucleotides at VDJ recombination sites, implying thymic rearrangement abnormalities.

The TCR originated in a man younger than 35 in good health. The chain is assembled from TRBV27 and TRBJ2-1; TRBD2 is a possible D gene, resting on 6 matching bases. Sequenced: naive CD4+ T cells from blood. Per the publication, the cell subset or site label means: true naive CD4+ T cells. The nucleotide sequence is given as TGTGCCAGCAGTTCCCCGACTAGAAGCAGGAGCAATGAGCAGTTCTTC. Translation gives CASSSPTRSRSNEQFF.